The 14 T cell receptor beta chains in this list originate from one sample, sequenced in a study of sequential checkpoint blockade in melanoma. Specified treatment: randomized to nivolumab then ipilimumab (arm A) or the reverse (arm B). Method: immunoSEQ multiplex PCR; TCRdb's copy keeps in-frame clones and lacks some. Of more than 25,000 clones listed, 60% to 85% are singletons. Sequences were derived from CD8+ T cells sorted from blood (inferred from file names), sampled from a patient given nivolumab and ipilimumab in sequence. These receptors all stem from a human donor with melanoma.

The chain uses TRBV4-1 and TRBJ2-3; 7 bases fit TRBD2. Germline lookup yields CDR1 MGHRA and CDR2 YSYEKL. CDR3 length: 19 residues. J gave up 2 bases and V 0 bases, and 14 bases lay outside the gene matches. The DNA of the CDR3 is TGCGCCAGCAGCCAAGACCCGCCTCTCTGGCGGGGGATCACAGATACGCAGTATTTT. Translation: CASSQDPPLWRGITDTQYF.

This clone is medium-sized by share. This rearrangement joins TRBV19 to TRBJ2-7; 9 bases match TRBD2. This CDR3 comprises 15 residues. Germline CDR1 is LNHDA and CDR2 is SQIVND (reference sequence). Losses at the gene ends were 5 bases for V and 1 base for J; bases not matched to a gene: 6. Written as DNA, the CDR3 is TGTGCCAGTAGTCCATCTAGCGGGGCTTCCTACGAGCAGTACTTC. Translation: CASSPSSGASYEQYF. The full variable domain, in which reference TRBV19 and TRBJ2-7 provide the parts outside the CDR3, is DGGITQSPKYLFRKEGQNVTLSCEQNLNHDAMYWYRQDPGQGLRLIYYSQIVNDFQKGDIAEGYSVSREKKESFPLTVTSAQKNPTAFYLCASSPSSGASYEQYFGPGTRLTVT.

This clone was seen a few times. The gene calls are TRBV5-4 and TRBJ1-2; the match to TRBD1 covers 7 bases. Germline V lookup: CDR1 SGHNT, CDR2 YYREEE (reference sequence). The junction had 6 bases not matched to a gene; V was cut back by 5 bases and J by 5 bases. The CDR3 is made up of 13 amino acids. As DNA, the CDR3 is TGTGCCAGCAGTTACTCGACAGGGTATGGCTACACCTTC. Its translation is CASSYSTGYGYTF.

The chain has TRBV18 and TRBJ2-3; TRBD2 matches 8 bases. The J segment lost 2 bases and the V segment lost 5 bases, leaving 12 bases of the junction unmatched. The CDR3 spans 17 residues. Germline CDR1 KGHSH, CDR2 LQKENI. This CDR3 is CASSVALSGGPTDTQYF. CDR3 nucleotides: TGTGCCAGCTCAGTGGCACTCAGCGGGGGACCCACAGATACGCAGTATTTT.

The chain links TRBV28 to TRBJ1-5, with D unclear. V lost 1 base to trimming and J lost 5 bases, with 12 bases between them. Germline CDR1 is MDHEN and CDR2 is SYDVKM. The CDR3 length is 15 residues. The CDR3 spells CASSLSWPRDQPQHF. CDR3 sequence (DNA): TGTGCCAGCAGTTTATCGTGGCCGAGGGATCAGCCCCAGCATTTT.

A single count supports this clone. The chain joins TRBV11-2 to TRBJ1-2, with 10 bases fitting TRBD1. Germline V gives CDR1 SGHAT, CDR2 FQNNGV. The junction had 4 bases not matched to a gene; V was cut back by 3 bases and J by 3 bases. The CDR3 totals 15 residues. The CDR3 DNA reads TGTGCCAGCAGCTTCACCGGGACAGGGGACTATGGCTACACCTTC. This encodes CASSFTGTGDYGYTF.

This clone was detected a few times. The CDR3 region is CASARGGGPYNEQFF. Here the CDR3 DNA reads TGTGCCAGCGCCAGGGGCGGGGGGCCCTACAATGAGCAGTTCTTC. J is TRBJ2-1 and V is TRBV2, with 8 bases lining up with TRBD2. Trimming at V came to 8 bases and at J to 2 bases, leaving 8 bases not matched to a gene. CDR1 and CDR2 from the germline V gene are SNHLY and FYNNEI. The CDR3 consists of 15 residues.

The J gene is TRBJ2-7, the V gene TRBV7-2; 9 bases line up with TRBD2. CDR1 and CDR2 (germline): SGHTA, FQGNSA. The CDR3 runs 15 residues. The trim removed 6 bases at V and 2 bases at J, leaving 8 bases unmatched. The CDR3 loop is CASSSGGLLTYEQYF. CDR3 coding DNA: TGTGCCAGCAGTAGCGGGGGATTACTTACCTACGAGCAGTACTTC.

The genes are TRBV6-1 and TRBJ2-1, with D perhaps matching TRBD2 (6 bases). The V end lost 1 base, the J end lost 4 bases, and 8 bases lay between the germline ends. The germline V gene has CDR1 MNHNS and CDR2 SASEGT. The length of the CDR3 is 14 residues. The CDR3 reads CASSEVGGYNEQFF. The DNA for the CDR3 is TGTGCCAGCAGTGAAGTCGGGGGATACAATGAGCAGTTCTTC.

The chain has TRBV5-4 and TRBJ2-2, with 7 bases identical to TRBD2. Germline CDR1 and CDR2: SGHNT and YYREEE (reference sequence). CDR3 length: 15 residues. Trimming took 5 bases from V and 7 from J; bases not matched to a gene: 11. This chain's CDR3 is CASRSWGGEGGELFF. Written as DNA, the CDR3 is TGTGCCAGCAGGTCGTGGGGAGGGGAAGGCGGGGAGCTGTTTTTT. Full variable domain (missing parts from reference TRBV5-4 and TRBJ2-2): ETGVTQSPTHLIKTRGQQVTLRCSSQSGHNTVSWYQQALGQGPQFIFQYYREEENGRGNFPPRFSGLQFPNYSSELNVNALELDDSALYLCASRSWGGEGGELFFGEGSRLTVL.

The genes are TRBV9 and TRBJ2-3; TRBD1 matches 7 bases. Germline assignment: CDR1 SGDLS and CDR2 YYNGEE. V shed 3 bases, J shed 6 bases, and the junction held 13 bases outside the gene matches. CDR3 length equals 16 residues. CDR3 loop: CASSDAGGQVRDTQYF. As DNA, the CDR3 is TGTGCCAGCAGCGACGCGGGTGGACAGGTCCGGGATACGCAGTATTTT.

This clone was seen once. CDR3 in amino acids: CATALDRGNQPQHF. For the CDR3, the DNA is TGTGCCACCGCGCTAGACAGGGGCAATCAGCCCCAGCATTTT. The gene calls are TRBV27 and TRBJ1-5; 7 bases agree with TRBD1. Germline V lookup: CDR1 MNHEY, CDR2 SMNVEV (reference sequence). V was clipped by 10 bases and J by 2 bases; unmatched bases: 8. The CDR3 totals 14 residues.

With respect to this clone: Relative to the germline gene, one junction end is altered; a read error may explain this. The gene calls are TRBV7-2 and TRBJ2-5; D perhaps matches TRBD2 (5 bases). The CDR3 runs 12 residues. Germline V CDR1 and CDR2: SGHTA, FQGNSA. The CDR3 sequence is CASSSQDTSSDF. The CDR3 DNA reads as TGTGCCAGCAGCTCCCAAGACACTAGTTCTGACTTC.

The rearrangement joins TRBV5-6 to TRBJ2-1; 8 positions agree with TRBD1. The CDR3 length is 17 residues. With 5 bases clipped from V and 0 bases from J, the junction kept 10 bases outside the gene matches. Germline V gene data show CDR1 as SGHDT and CDR2 as YYEEEE. The CDR3 protein is CASSTDRAGVSYNEQFF. DNA for the CDR3: TGTGCCAGCAGTACGGACAGGGCCGGGGTCTCCTACAATGAGCAGTTCTTC.